The 31 T cell receptor beta chains reported below all come from one sample, sequenced in a study of T cells in tumors after PD-1 blockade. Repertoires were generated with immunoSEQ multiplex PCR, while TCRdb's copy carries only in-frame clones and drops some. Among about 34,000 clones listed, 55% to 80% were seen once. The material was PBMCs, obtained after anti-PD-1 treatment. The receptors originated from a human donor with basal cell carcinoma.

This clone was counted a single time. The chain couples TRBV5-1 to TRBJ2-7, with a possible D match to TRBD1 (5 bases). Trimming took 5 bases from V and 2 from J, leaving 14 bases between them. Germline values: CDR1 SGHRS, CDR2 YFSETQ. The CDR3 runs to 14 residues. CDR3 sequence: CASSTGPGAYEQYF. The CDR3 DNA is TGCGCCAGCAGTACAGGACCGGGCGCCTACGAGCAGTACTTC.

This chain connects TRBV13 to TRBJ2-1, with 7 bases matching TRBD2. The CDR3 is made up of 15 amino acids. Germline V CDR1 and CDR2: PRHDT, FYEKMQ (reference sequence). V shed 3 bases and J 5 bases; nucleotides not matched to a gene: 7. The CDR3 loop is CASSFSLAANNEQFF. The DNA of the CDR3 is TGTGCCAGCAGCTTTAGCCTAGCGGCTAACAATGAGCAGTTCTTC.

This clone was detected only a few times. CDR3 DNA sequence: TGTGCCAGCAGGCCTTCGGGAGGGGAGTGGGGTGAGCAGTTCTTC. It yields the protein CASRPSGGEWGEQFF. The chain is built from TRBV3-1 (or the pseudogene TRBV3-2) and TRBJ2-1; 8 bases match TRBD2. Germline V gene lookup returns CDR1 LGHDT and CDR2 YNNKEL (reference sequence). CDR3 length equals 15 residues. V shed 6 bases and J 9 bases; nucleotides not matched to a gene: 13.

The chain has TRBV4-2 and TRBJ2-1, with 14 bases lining up with TRBD2. After removal of 1 base from V and 9 bases from J, the junction contained 8 bases not matched to a gene. Germline V CDR1 and CDR2: LGHNA, YNFKEQ. The CDR3 totals 17 residues. CDR3 protein: CASSQARTSGRSSEQFF. DNA for the CDR3: TGTGCCAGCAGCCAAGCCCGGACTAGCGGGAGGAGCAGTGAGCAGTTCTTC.

The V and J genes are TRBV30 and TRBJ1-6, with TRBD1 matching 8 bases. The CDR3 consists of 15 residues. CDR1 GTSNPN and CDR2 SVGIG come from the germline V gene (reference sequence). Trimming took 3 bases from V and 5 from J; bases not matched to a gene: 6. For the CDR3, the DNA is TGTGCCTGGAGACCTACAGGGGGAGATAATTCACCCCTCCACTTT. It specifies CAWRPTGGDNSPLHF.

The chain employs TRBV5-1 and TRBJ2-1; 12 positions match TRBD2. The junction had 8 bases not matched to a gene; V was cut back by 5 bases and J by 8 bases. CDR1 and CDR2 (germline): SGHRS, YFSETQ. This CDR3 region has 15 residues. The CDR3 spells CASSRTSGKDHEQFF. The DNA of the CDR3 is TGCGCCAGCAGTCGGACTAGCGGGAAGGACCATGAGCAGTTCTTC.

The J gene is TRBJ2-7, the V gene TRBV14, with 12 bases fitting TRBD1. Losses at the gene ends were 3 bases for V and 4 bases for J; bases not matched to a gene: 10. The CDR3 loop spans 17 amino acids. CDR1 SGHDN and CDR2 FVKESK come from the germline V gene. CDR3 nucleotide sequence: TGTGCCAGCAGCCATCGAACGGGGACAGGGGGCCTTTACGAGCAGTACTTC. It is translated as CASSHRTGTGGLYEQYF.

This clone was observed a few times. V and J are TRBV7-2 and TRBJ2-4; the match to TRBD2 covers 8 bases. The CDR3 covers 16 residues. Germline assignment: CDR1 SGHTA and CDR2 FQGNSA. Unmatched junction bases numbered 14, after V lost 6 bases and J lost 7 bases. CDR3 loop: CASSLRGLEVTNIQYF. DNA of the CDR3: TGTGCCAGCAGTTTGAGGGGACTAGAAGTAACGAACATTCAGTACTTC.

V usage is TRBV4-1 and J usage is TRBJ1-5, with a possible D match to TRBD1 (5 bases). Germline V gene data show CDR1 as MGHRA and CDR2 as YSYEKL. The ends were cut back, 2 bases at V and 7 bases at J, with 21 bases in the middle. The CDR3 sequence is 17 residues long. CDR3 coding DNA: TGCGCCAGCAGCCAAAATAATATGGGGCTAGATGGGCAGCCCCAGCATTTT. Its protein product is CASSQNNMGLDGQPQHF.

This clone was observed a handful of times. The gene calls are TRBV7-2 and TRBJ2-7, with TRBD1 identical over 9 bases. V shed 1 base and J 3 bases; nucleotides not matched to a gene: 7. Germline CDR1 and CDR2: SGHTA and FQGNSA. This CDR3 has 16 amino acids. CDR3 region: CASSLVFTGGNYEQYF. In nucleotides, the CDR3 is TGTGCCAGCAGCTTAGTCTTTACAGGGGGCAACTACGAGCAGTACTTC.

J is TRBJ2-1 and V is TRBV7-3; the D is unclear. Germline CDR1 reads SGHTA; CDR2 reads FQGTGA. The V gene lost 5 bases and the J gene lost 4 bases, with 9 bases spanning the gap. The CDR3 runs 13 residues. CDR3 sequence reads: CASSVDSYNEQFF. Written as DNA, the CDR3 is TGTGCCAGCAGCGTTGACTCGTACAATGAGCAGTTCTTC. The complete variable domain, with remaining parts taken from reference TRBV7-3 and TRBJ2-1, reads GAGVSQTPSNKVTEKGKYVELRCDPISGHTALYWYRQSLGQGPEFLIYFQGTGAADDSGLPNDRFFAVRPEGSVSTLKIQRTERGDSAVYLCASSVDSYNEQFFGPGTRLTVL.

Here the CDR3 DNA reads TGTGCCAGCAGTTACGCCGACAGGGGTAACACTGAAGCTTTCTTT. It is translated as CASSYADRGNTEAFF. V and J are TRBV6-6 and TRBJ1-1; TRBD1 matches 8 bases. With 2 bases clipped from V and 2 bases from J, the junction kept 4 bases outside the gene matches. CDR1 and CDR2 (germline): MNHNY, SVGAGI (reference sequence). The CDR3 is 15 amino acids.

The chain is built from TRBV7-9 and TRBJ2-7; D is perhaps TRBD2 (6 bases). Germline CDR1 SEHNR, CDR2 FQNEAQ (reference sequence). Trimming removed 5 bases at V and 0 bases at J, with 14 bases between. The length of the CDR3 is 15 residues. The CDR3 spells CASSAGTGRSYEQYF. The DNA of the CDR3 is TGTGCCAGCAGCGCGGGAACGGGGCGCTCCTACGAGCAGTACTTC.

This clone has a single count. The chain uses TRBV4-3 and TRBJ2-3, with 7 bases that match TRBD2. The CDR3 contains 17 residues. Germline V lookup: CDR1 LGHNA, CDR2 YSLEER. Trimming at V came to 3 bases and at J to 2 bases, leaving 11 bases not matched to a gene. The CDR3 is CASSQTIVGGNTDTQYF. As DNA, the CDR3 is TGCGCCAGCAGCCAGACTATCGTGGGGGGGAACACAGATACGCAGTATTTT.

The rearrangement links TRBV6-6 to TRBJ2-5; 9 bases line up with TRBD2. The CDR3 covers 17 residues. V shed 5 bases and J 7 bases; nucleotides not matched to a gene: 17. Germline V gene lookup returns CDR1 MNHNY and CDR2 SVGAGI (reference sequence). The CDR3 here is CASSPTVAGEGPGTQYF. For the CDR3, the DNA is TGTGCCAGCAGTCCGACCGTAGCGGGAGAAGGGCCCGGGACCCAGTACTTC.

V usage is TRBV7-9 and J usage is TRBJ2-3, with D perhaps TRBD2 (5 bases). CDR1 SEHNR and CDR2 FQNEAQ come from the germline V gene (reference sequence). The CDR3 is made up of 15 amino acids. Trimming took 4 bases from V and 1 from J, leaving 12 bases between them. In DNA form, the CDR3 reads TGTGCCAGCAGCTCCGAGGGCGGTCGCACAGATACGCAGTATTTT. Translated, it gives CASSSEGGRTDTQYF.

The V and J genes are TRBV29-1 and TRBJ2-7; tentatively, D is TRBD1 (7 bases). The CDR3 has 12 amino acids. CDR1 and CDR2 (germline): SQVTM, ANQGSEA. Trimming shortened V by 7 bases and J by 5 bases, and 15 bases separated the two germline ends. In DNA, the CDR3 is TGCAGCGCCGGAGGGGGCGTCGACGAGCAGTACTTC. Residues: CSAGGGVDEQYF.

The chain carries TRBV11-3 and TRBJ2-2; D possibly corresponds to TRBD2 (5 bases). The V end was cut by 3 bases, the J end by 6 bases, with 11 bases between. Germline V gene data show CDR1 as SGHNT and CDR2 as YENEEA. The CDR3 runs to 14 residues. CDR3 bases: TGTGCCAGCAGCTTCGCGGGCGAGCCCGGGGAGCTGTTTTTT. It yields the protein CASSFAGEPGELFF.

At least ten counts were recorded for this clone. This chain links TRBV28 with TRBJ1-1, with TRBD1 matching 8 bases. The length of the CDR3 is 18 residues. V dropped 1 base and J dropped 1; count of bases not matched to a gene: 11. Germline CDR1 reads MDHEN; CDR2 reads SYDVKM. The CDR3 sequence is CASSLSSSGDRSNTEAFF. As DNA, the CDR3 is TGTGCCAGCAGTTTATCCTCCTCGGGGGACAGGTCGAACACTGAAGCTTTCTTT.

This clone has a handful of counts. The genes are TRBV28 and TRBJ1-5; D is possibly TRBD1 (6 bases). CDR1 MDHEN and CDR2 SYDVKM come from the germline V gene. V was pared by 2 bases and J by 3 bases, with 17 bases between. The CDR3 has 17 amino acids. CDR3 in amino acids: CASSLIQGRPYNQPQHF. The CDR3 bases are TGTGCCAGCAGTTTAATTCAGGGGAGGCCATACAATCAGCCCCAGCATTTT.

The chain has TRBV11-1 and TRBJ2-3; 12 nucleotides agree with TRBD2. The length of the CDR3 is 15 residues. Germline V gene data show CDR1 as SGHAT and CDR2 as FQDESV (reference sequence). With V trimmed by 5 bases and J by 6 bases, 6 bases remained unmatched. In DNA form, the CDR3 reads TGTGCCAGCAGCCCTAGCGGGAGGGCCGGGGATACGCAGTATTTT. The encoded protein is CASSPSGRAGDTQYF.

The chain uses TRBV7-2 and TRBJ1-2; D is ambiguous. The V end lost 5 bases, the J end lost 4 bases, and 20 bases lay between the germline ends. The germline V gene encodes CDR1 SGHTA and CDR2 FQGNSA. The CDR3 has 16 amino acids. CDR3 residues: CASSPSAGPLVYGYTF. The CDR3 DNA reads as TGTGCCAGCAGCCCCTCGGCAGGACCGCTAGTCTATGGCTACACCTTC.

This clone was detected a few times. The chain joins TRBV24-1 to TRBJ2-1; D is possibly TRBD1 or TRBD2 (6 bases each). Deletions cut 5 bases from V and 8 bases from J, with 18 bases between. Germline CDR1 and CDR2: KGHDR and SFDVKD. This CDR3 contains 15 residues. The CDR3 spells CATSAGGVGSDEQFF. CDR3 sequence (DNA): TGTGCCACCAGTGCCGGGGGCGTAGGATCGGATGAGCAGTTCTTC.

The rearrangement uses TRBV6-5 and TRBJ1-6; D is perhaps TRBD1 (5 bases). V lost 10 bases to trimming and J lost 6 bases, with 13 bases between them. Germline CDR1 is MNHEY and CDR2 is SVGAGI. The CDR3 length is 13 residues. DNA for the CDR3: TGTGCCATCCATAAGGGACCTAATTCACCCCTCCACTTT. Amino acids: CAIHKGPNSPLHF.

The sample holds a few counts of this clone. In DNA form, the CDR3 reads TGTGCCTGGTCGGACTACAATGAGCAGTTCTTC. Its protein product is CAWSDYNEQFF. The chain couples TRBV30 to TRBJ2-1; D not resolved. CDR3 length: 11 amino acids. The V end lost 5 bases, the J end lost 3 bases, and 5 bases lay between the germline ends. Germline CDR1 is GTSNPN and CDR2 is SVGIG (reference sequence).

The chain has TRBV27 and TRBJ2-1; either TRBD1 or TRBD2 may supply D (5 bases each). V dropped 1 base and J dropped 8 bases, with 15 bases sitting between them. Per the germline V gene, CDR1 is MNHEY and CDR2 is SMNVEV (reference sequence). The length of the CDR3 is 15 residues. The CDR3: CASSLLGEGRDEQFF. The CDR3 DNA sequence: TGTGCCAGCAGTTTATTGGGGGAAGGGCGCGATGAGCAGTTCTTC.

In its sample, this clone was seen once. CDR3 bases: TGTGCCTGGAGTCCCCCCTTTGCGGGAGGGACAGATACGCAGTATTTT. Translation gives CAWSPPFAGGTDTQYF. The V call is TRBV30, the J call TRBJ2-3, with 9 bases fitting TRBD2. Germline V gives CDR1 GTSNPN, CDR2 SVGIG (reference sequence). The trim removed 2 bases at V and 3 bases at J, leaving 9 bases unmatched. The CDR3 is made up of 16 amino acids. Filled out from reference TRBV30 and TRBJ2-3, the complete variable domain reads SQTIHQWPATLVQPVGSPLSLECTVEGTSNPNLYWYRQAAGRGLQLLFYSVGIGQISSEVPQNLSASRPQDRQFILSSKKLLLSDSGFYLCAWSPPFAGGTDTQYFGPGTRLTVL.

V usage is TRBV2 and J usage is TRBJ1-2; a possible D gene is TRBD1 (5 bases). Germline V CDR1 and CDR2: SNHLY, FYNNEI. V lost 4 bases and J lost 8, with 17 bases in between. The CDR3 has 14 residues. The CDR3 sequence is CASSVRVVGEGYTF. The CDR3 region has the DNA TGTGCCAGCAGTGTCAGGGTGGTAGGAGAAGGCTACACCTTC.

The rearrangement joins TRBV6-5 to TRBJ2-5; TRBD1 matches 9 bases. The germline V gene encodes CDR1 MNHEY and CDR2 SVGAGI. The CDR3 is 15 residues long. J gave up 3 bases and V 5 bases, and 7 bases lay outside the gene matches. CDR3 sequence reads: CASSPFGTGKETQYF. The CDR3 DNA follows: TGTGCCAGCAGTCCCTTTGGGACAGGGAAAGAGACCCAGTACTTC.

The V gene is TRBV27, the J gene TRBJ2-3; 10 bases line up with TRBD2. The CDR3 is 15 residues long. J was trimmed by 2 bases and V by 6 bases; bases with no gene match: 5. Looked up from germline, CDR1 is MNHEY and CDR2 is SMNVEV (reference sequence). CDR3 residues: CASSLGLANTDTQYF. CDR3 nucleotides: TGTGCCAGCAGCCTGGGACTAGCGAACACAGATACGCAGTATTTT.

The rearrangement links TRBV6-5 to TRBJ2-5, with D unresolved. V was trimmed by 0 bases and J by 10 bases, leaving 18 bases between them. This CDR3 spans 15 amino acids. The germline gives CDR1 MNHEY, CDR2 SVGAGI. In DNA form, the CDR3 reads TGTGCCAGCAGTTACTCGAAACAATGGAAGGGCAGCCAGTACTTC. The encoded protein is CASSYSKQWKGSQYF.